These 18 T cell receptor beta chains were sequenced from one sample in a study of blood T cell repertoires in COVID-19. Method: immunoSEQ multiplex PCR; TCRdb's copy keeps in-frame clones and lacks some. The table has approximately 200,000 clones, roughly 80% seen once. Sequenced sample: PBMCs or T cells enriched from blood (not recorded which). Receptor source: a woman aged 25-40 years who had recovered from COVID-19.

The V and J genes are TRBV11-2 and TRBJ1-6; D is unclear. This CDR3 has 15 amino acids. Trimming removed 1 base at V and 13 bases at J, with 17 bases between. Germline V gene lookup returns CDR1 SGHAT and CDR2 FQNNGV. The CDR3 DNA sequence: TGTGCCAGCAGCTTAGTAGGTGGCGGAGGGCGCCCCCTCCACTTT. Its protein product is CASSLVGGGGRPLHF. Complete variable domain (other parts from reference TRBV11-2 and TRBJ1-6): EAGVAQSPRYKIIEKRQSVAFWCNPISGHATLYWYQQILGQGPKLLIQFQNNGVVDDSQLPKDRFSAERLKGVDSTLKIQPAKLEDSAVYLCASSLVGGGGRPLHFGNGTRLTVT.

The gene calls are TRBV11-2 and TRBJ2-7; D is unresolved. Per the germline V gene, CDR1 is SGHAT and CDR2 is FQNNGV. Trimming stripped 1 base from V and 2 bases from J, with 12 bases between. The CDR3 is 15 residues long. The CDR3 loop reads CASSLGRLTAYEQYV. The CDR3 bases are TGTGCCAGCAGCTTAGGAAGACTTACGGCCTACGAGCAGTACGTC.

The CDR3: CASSVGGTSGGGYNEQFF. Written as DNA, the CDR3 is TGTGCCAGCAGCGTAGGAGGAACTAGCGGGGGGGGATACAATGAGCAGTTCTTC. The chain links TRBV9 to TRBJ2-1, with 13 bases identical to TRBD2. The CDR3 has 18 amino acids. Trimming removed 0 bases from V and 4 bases from J; junction bases left unmatched: 7. Germline V gives CDR1 SGDLS, CDR2 YYNGEE. Using reference TRBV9 and TRBJ2-1 for the parts outside the CDR3, the full variable domain is DSGVTQTPKHLITATGQRVTLRCSPRSGDLSVYWYQQSLDQGLQFLIQYYNGEERAKGNILERFSAQQFPDLHSELNLSSLELGDSALYFCASSVGGTSGGGYNEQFFGPGTRLTVL.

The chain combines TRBV5-6 with TRBJ2-3, with D possibly being TRBD1 (6 bases). Trimming cost V 4 bases and J 2 bases, with 11 bases left between them. In germline, CDR1 is SGHDT, CDR2 YYEEEE. The CDR3 totals 14 residues. CDR3 coding DNA: TGTGCCAGCAGCACGGGACACTTCACAGATACGCAGTATTTT. Residues: CASSTGHFTDTQYF.

In regard to this clone: This sample also contains other DNA sequences that code for the same CDR3. The J gene is TRBJ1-1, the V gene TRBV12-3 or TRBV12-4; no reliable D call. The ends were cut back, 1 base at V and 2 bases at J, with 5 bases in the middle. The CDR3 runs to 13 residues. CDR3 nucleotide sequence: TGTGCCAGCAGTTTAGGTCCAAACACTGAAGCTTTCTTT. It codes for CASSLGPNTEAFF.

This clone was seen a single time. The genes are TRBV19 and TRBJ2-3; TRBD1 might be the D (5 bases). The CDR3 runs to 15 residues. V was shortened by 5 bases and J by 0 bases, with 12 bases between the two germline ends. The germline V gene has CDR1 LNHDA and CDR2 SQIVND (reference sequence). The CDR3 loop reads CASSLQGSSTDTQYF. CDR3 coding DNA: TGTGCCAGTAGTCTGCAGGGCTCTAGCACAGATACGCAGTATTTT.

This chain links TRBV29-1 with TRBJ2-1; 7 nucleotides match TRBD2. The CDR3 sequence is 12 residues long. The germline V gene encodes CDR1 SQVTM and CDR2 ANQGSEA. Unmatched junction bases numbered 5, after V lost 6 bases and J lost 6 bases. The CDR3 reads CSVNREANEQFF. CDR3 nucleotides: TGCAGCGTGAACCGGGAGGCCAATGAGCAGTTCTTC.

The rearrangement links TRBV19 to TRBJ2-5, with no clear D. V was trimmed by 3 bases and J by 5 bases, leaving 7 bases between them. Germline-derived CDR1 and CDR2 are LNHDA and SQIVND (reference sequence). The CDR3 runs to 12 residues. For the CDR3, the DNA is TGTGCCAGTAGTATGGCCGCCGAGACCCAGTACTTC. It yields the protein CASSMAAETQYF.

The J gene is TRBJ2-1, the V gene TRBV5-1, with TRBD2 matching 10 bases. CDR1 and CDR2 (germline): SGHRS, YFSETQ. The CDR3 totals 15 residues. V was pared by 5 bases and J by 7 bases, with 9 bases of the junction left unmatched. CDR3 nucleotide sequence: TGCGCCAGCAGTCCCGGACTAGCGGAATTGAATGAGCAGTTCTTC. Translating it yields CASSPGLAELNEQFF.

This rearrangement joins TRBV19 to TRBJ2-5, with 10 bases fitting TRBD1. Germline CDR1 and CDR2: LNHDA and SQIVND (reference sequence). Germline trimming cut 4 bases from V and 3 bases from J; bases unmatched to any gene: 2. This CDR3 has 14 amino acids. The CDR3 protein is CASSTTGGEETQYF. DNA of the CDR3: TGTGCCAGTAGTACGACAGGGGGCGAAGAGACCCAGTACTTC.

This chain joins TRBV10-3 and TRBJ2-2; 13 nucleotides align to TRBD2. V shed 4 bases and J 2 bases; nucleotides not matched to a gene: 1. The CDR3 consists of 16 residues. The germline V gene encodes CDR1 ENHRY and CDR2 SYGVKD. CDR3 sequence reads: CAISGTSGRNTGELFF. In nucleotides, the CDR3 is TGTGCCATCAGTGGGACTAGCGGGAGAAACACCGGGGAGCTGTTTTTT.

In its sample, this clone was seen a few times. The chain is built from TRBV7-8 and TRBJ2-2; unclear D gene. V was trimmed by 1 base and J by 1 base, leaving 4 bases between them. CDR3 length equals 14 residues. CDR1 and CDR2 from the germline V gene are SGHVS and FQNEAQ. The CDR3 nucleotides read TGTGCCAGCAGCTTAGGCGGGAACACCGGGGAGCTGTTTTTT. Translated, it gives CASSLGGNTGELFF.

Only a few counts were recorded for this clone. The chain couples TRBV6-4 to TRBJ2-3, with 9 bases lining up with TRBD2. Germline CDR1 and CDR2: MRHNA and SNTAGT. The CDR3 extends over 16 amino acids. J was trimmed by 6 bases and V by 0 bases; bases with no gene match: 7. The CDR3 DNA reads as TGTGCCAGCAGTGACTCGATTAGCGGGGGTATTGATACGCAGTATTTT. This gives the protein CASSDSISGGIDTQYF.

The V and J genes are TRBV28 and TRBJ1-2, with D uncertain. Germline CDR1 reads MDHEN; CDR2 reads SYDVKM. V lost 4 bases to trimming and J lost 1 base, with 10 bases between them. The CDR3 consists of 14 residues. The CDR3 protein is CASSSSTGNYGYTF. CDR3 in DNA: TGTGCCAGCAGTTCGAGCACGGGTAACTATGGCTACACCTTC.

This chain joins TRBV18 and TRBJ2-3; D perhaps matches TRBD1 (5 bases). Between the trimmed V and J ends, which lost 10 bases and 4 bases, there was a span of 21 bases. This CDR3 comprises 15 residues. Per the germline V gene, CDR1 is KGHSH and CDR2 is LQKENI. The DNA for the CDR3 is TGTGCCATCCGCCCGGGTTTAGGGGCTGCAGATACGCAGTATTTT. It is translated as CAIRPGLGAADTQYF.

The chain combines TRBV29-1 with TRBJ2-5, with TRBD1 matching over 8 bases. This CDR3 is built from 12 residues. Germline CDR1 is SQVTM and CDR2 is ANQGSEA. V was pared by 7 bases and J by 2 bases, with 3 bases of the junction left unmatched. CDR3 sequence: CSGGTGQETQYF. CDR3 nucleotide sequence: TGCAGCGGCGGGACAGGACAAGAGACCCAGTACTTC.

The chain has TRBV30 and TRBJ1-5, with D maybe TRBD1 (5 bases). V gave up 4 bases and J gave up 4 bases, with 14 bases separating them. CDR1 is GTSNPN, CDR2 SVGIG, per germline (reference sequence). The CDR3 runs 14 residues. CDR3 sequence: CAWTRGGINQPQHF. The CDR3 coding sequence is TGTGCCTGGACCCGCGGGGGTATTAATCAGCCCCAGCATTTT.

For this clone: One end of the junction fails to match germline, which may point to a read error. The CDR3: CASSLGGLAVETQYF. The CDR3 coding sequence is TGTGCTAGCAGCTTAGGGGGACTAGCCGTGGAGACCCAGTACTTC. The rearrangement links TRBV7-7 to TRBJ2-5, with TRBD2 identical over 9 bases. The CDR3 has 15 residues. Germline V CDR1 and CDR2: SSHAT, FNYEAQ (reference sequence).